These T cell receptor beta chains were read from a single sample in a study of shared clonotypes between healthy human individuals. Clones were read by immunoSEQ multiplex PCR, and TCRdb kept only the in-frame ones, dropping some. This sample has about 2.3 million clones; more than 80% occur once, and the top ten carry about 0.39%. The specimen sequenced was naive CD4+ T cells from PBMCs. These receptors all come from a man aged 18 to 30 in good health. Some clones in this sample may be carry-over from other donors' samples. Each CDR3 is given with its conserved first and last residue. A D gene is named only where the DNA matches it firmly. Clone size is not always given. Where it is, it says once, few, many or a class for expanded clones.

j_gene: TRBJ2-2; d_gene: NA; len: 14; abundance: NA; v_gene: TRBV7-3; CDR3nt: TGTGCCAGCAGTACGACAGCGAACACCGGGGAGCTGTTTTTT; CDR3aa: CASSTTANTGELFF
j_gene: TRBJ2-3; d_gene: NA; len: 16; abundance: NA; v_gene: TRBV7-9; CDR3nt: TGTGCCAGCAGCTACCGGACTTTAGGAGGCACAGATACGCAGTATTTT; CDR3aa: CASSYRTLGGTDTQYF
j_gene: TRBJ2-5; d_gene: TRBD2; len: 19; abundance: NA; v_gene: TRBV15; CDR3nt: TGTGCCACCAGCAGAGAATGGGGACTAGCGGAGATAGTCGGAGAGACCCAGTACTTC; CDR3aa: CATSREWGLAEIVGETQYF
j_gene: TRBJ2-3; d_gene: TRBD2; len: 15; abundance: NA; v_gene: TRBV7-9; CDR3nt: TGTGCCAGCGAGACCGGACTAGCCCGCACAGATACGCAGTATTTT; CDR3aa: CASETGLARTDTQYF
j_gene: TRBJ1-4; d_gene: NA; len: 15; abundance: NA; v_gene: TRBV14; CDR3nt: TGTGCCAGCAGCCAGGGAATTCGGGGCCATGAAAAACTGTTTTTT; CDR3aa: CASSQGIRGHEKLFF
j_gene: TRBJ2-3; d_gene: NA; len: 18; abundance: NA; v_gene: TRBV7-9; CDR3nt: TGTGCCAGCAGCTTACCCCGTTTCAAGGCCACTGGCACAGATACGCAGTATTTT; CDR3aa: CASSLPRFKATGTDTQYF
j_gene: TRBJ2-7; d_gene: TRBD1; len: 14; abundance: NA; v_gene: TRBV7-2; CDR3nt: TGTGCCAGCAGCTTCCGGGACAGCACCTACGAGCAGTACTTC; CDR3aa: CASSFRDSTYEQYF
j_gene: TRBJ2-7; d_gene: NA; len: 13; abundance: NA; v_gene: TRBV7-9; CDR3nt: TGTGCCAGCAGCCGGGGGGACAACGACGAGCAGTACTTC; CDR3aa: CASSRGDNDEQYF
j_gene: TRBJ2-7; d_gene: TRBD1; len: 15; abundance: NA; v_gene: TRBV18; CDR3nt: TGTGCCAGCTCACCCCCGTCGACAGGGACCTACGAGCAGTACTTC; CDR3aa: CASSPPSTGTYEQYF
j_gene: TRBJ2-3; d_gene: TRBD2; len: 17; abundance: NA; v_gene: TRBV10-3; CDR3nt: TGTGCCATCAGTGGTTGGACTAGATCGTCCAGCACAGATACGCAGTATTTT; CDR3aa: CAISGWTRSSSTDTQYF
j_gene: TRBJ2-1; d_gene: NA; len: 11; abundance: once; v_gene: TRBV20-1; CDR3nt: TGCAGTGCTAGTCGTCCACGGGAGCAGTTCTTC; CDR3aa: CSASRPREQFF
j_gene: TRBJ1-1; d_gene: NA; len: 14; abundance: NA; v_gene: TRBV28; CDR3nt: TGTGCCAGCAGTTTATACCGATCAGACACTGAAGCTTTCTTT; CDR3aa: CASSLYRSDTEAFF
j_gene: TRBJ2-5; d_gene: TRBD1; len: 14; abundance: NA; v_gene: TRBV7-3; CDR3nt: TGTGCCAGCAGCCCGTCAGGGGGACAAGAGACCCAGTACTTC; CDR3aa: CASSPSGGQETQYF
j_gene: TRBJ2-5; d_gene: NA; len: 14; abundance: NA; v_gene: TRBV11-2; CDR3nt: TGTGCCAGCAGCTTTGGACTATTCGAGGAGACCCAGTACTTC; CDR3aa: CASSFGLFEETQYF
j_gene: TRBJ2-1; d_gene: NA; len: 15; abundance: NA; v_gene: TRBV5-6; CDR3nt: TGTGCCAGCAGCTTGGAGGGCAGGCCCTACAATGAGCAGTTCTTC; CDR3aa: CASSLEGRPYNEQFF
j_gene: TRBJ1-3; d_gene: NA; len: 11; abundance: few; v_gene: TRBV27; CDR3nt: TGTGCCAGCAGTCGTGGAAACACCATATATTTT; CDR3aa: CASSRGNTIYF
j_gene: TRBJ2-2; d_gene: NA; len: 16; abundance: NA; v_gene: TRBV7-6; CDR3nt: TGTGCCAGCAGCTTAAGGACACGGCATTACACCGGGGAGCTGTTTTTT; CDR3aa: CASSLRTRHYTGELFF
j_gene: TRBJ1-5; d_gene: NA; len: 14; abundance: NA; v_gene: TRBV28; CDR3nt: TGTGCCAGCAGTTCCCCAACAAGCAATCAGCCCCAGCATTTT; CDR3aa: CASSSPTSNQPQHF
j_gene: TRBJ2-1; d_gene: TRBD2; len: 16; abundance: NA; v_gene: TRBV11-2; CDR3nt: TGTGCCAGCAGACTCGGACTAGCGGGAAAGGGAAGTGAGCAGTTCTTC; CDR3aa: CASRLGLAGKGSEQFF
j_gene: TRBJ1-1; d_gene: TRBD1; len: 15; abundance: NA; v_gene: TRBV5-1; CDR3nt: TGCGCCAGCAGCTTAAAAACAGGGGGTAACACTGAAGCTTTCTTT; CDR3aa: CASSLKTGGNTEAFF
j_gene: TRBJ1-5; d_gene: NA; len: 14; abundance: NA; v_gene: TRBV7-2; CDR3nt: TGTGCCAGCACCCCGGGGAGGGGCAATCAGCCCCAGCATTTT; CDR3aa: CASTPGRGNQPQHF
j_gene: TRBJ1-5; d_gene: NA; len: 16; abundance: NA; v_gene: TRBV28; CDR3nt: TGTGCCAGCAGTGGGGGGGGCAAGACGGGTTATCAGCCCCAGCATTTT; CDR3aa: CASSGGGKTGYQPQHF
j_gene: TRBJ2-2; d_gene: TRBD1; len: 16; abundance: NA; v_gene: TRBV28; CDR3nt: TGTGCCAGCAGTTTATTACAGGGGGCGAACACCGGGGAGCTGTTTTTT; CDR3aa: CASSLLQGANTGELFF
j_gene: TRBJ2-3; d_gene: NA; len: 15; abundance: NA; v_gene: TRBV28; CDR3nt: TGTGCCAGCAGTTTGTATCGGGGTAGTACAGATACGCAGTATTTT; CDR3aa: CASSLYRGSTDTQYF
j_gene: TRBJ1-4; d_gene: NA; len: 15; abundance: NA; v_gene: TRBV7-6; CDR3nt: TGTGCCAGCAGCTTAGTTCGGGCAGGGGAGGGAAAACTGTTTTTT; CDR3aa: CASSLVRAGEGKLFF
j_gene: TRBJ1-1; d_gene: NA; len: 15; abundance: NA; v_gene: TRBV7-2; CDR3nt: TGTGCCAGCAGCTTATTGAGGGTGACGAACACTGAAGCTTTCTTT; CDR3aa: CASSLLRVTNTEAFF
j_gene: TRBJ1-1; d_gene: TRBD1; len: 12; abundance: NA; v_gene: TRBV5-4; CDR3nt: TGTGCCAGCAGGCAGGGGGACACTGAAGCTTTCTTT; CDR3aa: CASRQGDTEAFF
j_gene: TRBJ1-2; d_gene: NA; len: 15; abundance: NA; v_gene: TRBV5-6; CDR3nt: TGTGCCAGCAGCTTGAGGAGAGGGGCAAACTATGGCTACACCTTC; CDR3aa: CASSLRRGANYGYTF
j_gene: TRBJ1-4; d_gene: NA; len: 14; abundance: NA; v_gene: TRBV10-3; CDR3nt: TGTGCCCCACGGGAGAGCTCGGTGTCTGAAAAACTGTTTTTT; CDR3aa: CAPRESSVSEKLFF
j_gene: TRBJ1-2; d_gene: NA; len: 15; abundance: once; v_gene: TRBV30; CDR3nt: TGTGCCTGGAGTGTAGACGGCAGACCGAACTATGGCTACACCTTC; CDR3aa: CAWSVDGRPNYGYTF
j_gene: TRBJ1-5; d_gene: NA; len: 17; abundance: NA; v_gene: TRBV27; CDR3nt: TGTGCCAGCAGTTTATCGTCGGGGGGTTATAGCAATCAGCCCCAGCATTTT; CDR3aa: CASSLSSGGYSNQPQHF
j_gene: TRBJ2-7; d_gene: NA; len: 14; abundance: NA; v_gene: TRBV6-1; CDR3nt: TGTGCCAGCAGTGAATGGTGGAGCTCCTACGAGCAGTACTTC; CDR3aa: CASSEWWSSYEQYF
j_gene: TRBJ2-7; d_gene: TRBD2; len: 17; abundance: NA; v_gene: TRBV2; CDR3nt: TGTGCCCGGACGGGGATTAGCGGGAGTGGTTTGCCCTACGAGCAGTACTTC; CDR3aa: CARTGISGSGLPYEQYF
j_gene: TRBJ2-1; d_gene: NA; len: 16; abundance: NA; v_gene: TRBV7-3; CDR3nt: TGTGCCAGCAGCTTAGCGAGCGCACAAGCCTACAATGAGCAGTTCTTC; CDR3aa: CASSLASAQAYNEQFF
j_gene: TRBJ2-7; d_gene: TRBD2; len: 13; abundance: NA; v_gene: TRBV7-3; CDR3nt: TGTGCCAGCAGTCTAGCGGCCTCCTACGAGCAGTACTTC; CDR3aa: CASSLAASYEQYF
j_gene: TRBJ2-7; d_gene: NA; len: 15; abundance: NA; v_gene: TRBV13; CDR3nt: TGTGCCAGCAGCGGACCTTACTGGGGAATCTACGAGCAGTACTTC; CDR3aa: CASSGPYWGIYEQYF
j_gene: TRBJ1-2; d_gene: NA; len: 16; abundance: NA; v_gene: TRBV4-1; CDR3nt: TGCGCCAGCAGCCAAGATCAGGGTCGCGCGGGCTATGGCTACACCTTC; CDR3aa: CASSQDQGRAGYGYTF
j_gene: TRBJ1-4; d_gene: NA; len: 15; abundance: NA; v_gene: TRBV5-1; CDR3nt: TGCGCCAGCAGCTCGGACGGTACAACTAATGAAAAACTGTTTTTT; CDR3aa: CASSSDGTTNEKLFF
j_gene: TRBJ1-2; d_gene: NA; len: 11; abundance: NA; v_gene: TRBV10-3; CDR3nt: TGTGCCATCATGGAGAGGGGTGGCTACACCTTC; CDR3aa: CAIMERGGYTF
j_gene: TRBJ2-3; d_gene: NA; len: 17; abundance: NA; v_gene: TRBV19; CDR3nt: TGTGCCAGTAGTATAGCCCGGAGGGTTGGGGGCACAGATACGCAGTATTTT; CDR3aa: CASSIARRVGGTDTQYF
j_gene: TRBJ2-7; d_gene: NA; len: 13; abundance: NA; v_gene: TRBV28; CDR3nt: TGTGCCAGCAGTTCCCAGGGCATCTACGAGCAGTACTTC; CDR3aa: CASSSQGIYEQYF
j_gene: TRBJ1-3; d_gene: NA; len: 14; abundance: NA; v_gene: TRBV5-8; CDR3nt: TGTGCCAGCAGCCTGGGGACCGTCGGAAACACCATATATTTT; CDR3aa: CASSLGTVGNTIYF
j_gene: TRBJ2-1; d_gene: TRBD2; len: 16; abundance: NA; v_gene: TRBV9; CDR3nt: TGTGCCAGCAGCGTAGGACACCAGCGGGAGACCCATGAGCAGTTCTTC; CDR3aa: CASSVGHQRETHEQFF
j_gene: TRBJ2-3; d_gene: NA; len: 13; abundance: NA; v_gene: TRBV7-3; CDR3nt: TGTGCCAGCAGCTTAACAGGAACAGATACGCAGTATTTT; CDR3aa: CASSLTGTDTQYF
j_gene: TRBJ1-2; d_gene: NA; len: 13; abundance: once; v_gene: TRBV27; CDR3nt: TGTGCCAGCAGTTCGACAGGTTCAGCTGGCTACACCTTC; CDR3aa: CASSSTGSAGYTF
j_gene: TRBJ1-1; d_gene: NA; len: 15; abundance: NA; v_gene: TRBV7-2; CDR3nt: TGTGCCAGCAGCTTAAGCTCCGGACCGAACACTGAAGCTTTCTTT; CDR3aa: CASSLSSGPNTEAFF
j_gene: TRBJ2-1; d_gene: TRBD1; len: 18; abundance: NA; v_gene: TRBV9; CDR3nt: TGTGCCAGCAGCGCACGATTACAGGGGGCCTATTTTTACAATGAGCAGTTCTTC; CDR3aa: CASSARLQGAYFYNEQFF
j_gene: TRBJ2-1; d_gene: TRBD2; len: 15; abundance: NA; v_gene: TRBV5-6; CDR3nt: TGTGCCAGCAGCCTCCTCGGGACTAGCGGGAGTGAGCAGTTCTTC; CDR3aa: CASSLLGTSGSEQFF
j_gene: TRBJ2-7; d_gene: NA; len: 14; abundance: NA; v_gene: TRBV11-2; CDR3nt: TGTGCCAGCAGCTTAGATTTAGTAGCCTACGAGCAGTACTTC; CDR3aa: CASSLDLVAYEQYF
j_gene: TRBJ1-1; d_gene: NA; len: 16; abundance: NA; v_gene: TRBV9; CDR3nt: TGTGCCAGCAGCGTAGGGGTGGGGGCCAAGGACACTGAAGCTTTCTTT; CDR3aa: CASSVGVGAKDTEAFF